Shown below are 17 T cell receptor beta chains from a single sample sequenced in a study of T cells expressing NK-cell markers. TCRdb re-called the 5' RACE reads; one entry per CDR3 protein, DNA not given. The sample totals 140,000 or so distinct CDR3 sequences; its top ten clones hold 10% to 15%. The specimen sequenced was blood T cells: a sorted CD56 or NKG2C T cell subset, CD4+ or CD8+ T cells, or bulk PBMC T cells (not recorded which). The receptors originated from a young man in good health.

V is TRBV5-1 and J is TRBJ2-1; TCRdb outputs TRBD2, but without DNA this stays unchecked. The CDR3 is made up of 16 amino acids. Germline CDR1 reads SGHRS; CDR2 reads YFSETQ. The CDR3 loop reads CASSLALGLAGNEQFF.

The chain couples TRBV12-3 or TRBV12-4 to TRBJ2-1; no DNA is available, so the TRBD1 call from TCRdb remains unchecked. The CDR3 totals 12 residues. The CDR3: CATKGQGGEQFF.

CDR3 residues: CATRQGNTGELFF. The rearrangement uses TRBV27 and TRBJ2-2; TCRdb's D call, TRBD1, is unchecked because there is no DNA. Per germline, CDR1 MNHEY and CDR2 SMNVEV (reference sequence). The CDR3 totals 13 residues.

The V gene is TRBV5-6, the J gene TRBJ2-1; TCRdb proposes TRBD1, but this gene call is untestable without DNA. The CDR3 sequence is 17 residues long. Germline V gene lookup returns CDR1 SGHDT and CDR2 YYEEEE. CDR3: CASSLAPTGLNYNEQFF.

The CDR3 sequence is CASSLVGLAGEQFF. The chain links TRBV7-9 to TRBJ2-1; no DNA is available, so the TRBD2 call from TCRdb remains unchecked. The germline gives CDR1 SEHNR, CDR2 FQNEAQ (reference sequence). The CDR3 contains 14 residues.

This CDR3 reads CSAPSAYEQYF. The chain has TRBV20-1 and TRBJ2-7. CDR3 length: 11 residues. CDR1 and CDR2 (germline): DFQATT, SNEGSKA (reference sequence).

The V call is TRBV18, the J call TRBJ2-6; TCRdb returns TRBD1, unconfirmable since there is no DNA. This CDR3 is 17 amino acids long. Germline V CDR1 and CDR2: KGHSH, LQKENI. CDR3 loop: CASSLGQGPPGANVLTF.

Measured by frequency, this clonotype is large (0.1 to 1%). The rearrangement links TRBV7-9 to TRBJ2-1. The CDR3 totals 15 residues. The V gene's germline CDR1 is SEHNR and CDR2 FQNEAQ (reference sequence). The chain's CDR3 is CASSLGLSEIDEQFF.

This chain links TRBV19 with TRBJ2-1; TCRdb's assignment of TRBD1 cannot be checked, as there is no DNA. Germline V gene sequence: CDR1 LNHDA, CDR2 SQIVND (reference sequence). CDR3 size: 12 residues. The CDR3: CASKQAGNEQFF.

The CDR3 loop reads CASSFGGTNTGELFF. V usage is TRBV5-6 and J usage is TRBJ2-2. The CDR3 totals 15 residues. The germline V gene has CDR1 SGHDT and CDR2 YYEEEE.

V usage is TRBV27 and J usage is TRBJ2-1; TCRdb names TRBD2, which stays unverified in the absence of DNA. The CDR3 spans 17 residues. Germline V gene data show CDR1 as MNHEY and CDR2 as SMNVEV (reference sequence). CDR3 amino acids: CASSLQLAGGPGDEQFF.

This sequence joins TRBV29-1 and TRBJ2-7. The CDR3 length is 13 residues. CDR1 SQVTM and CDR2 ANQGSEA come from the germline V gene. The CDR3 is CSGTGGSFAEQYF.

The CDR3 loop is CASSVDRESDTQYF. The V gene is TRBV9, the J gene TRBJ2-3; TCRdb picks TRBD1, but there is no DNA to check that call. The germline V gene has CDR1 SGDLS and CDR2 YYNGEE. This CDR3 comprises 14 residues.

This chain links TRBV30 with TRBJ2-1; TCRdb indicates TRBD2, and absent DNA this call remains unverified. This CDR3 is built from 16 residues. Germline V gives CDR1 GTSNPN, CDR2 SVGIG (reference sequence). The CDR3 here is CGLAGVDSFSYNEQFF.

The chain joins TRBV4-1 to TRBJ1-5; absent DNA, TCRdb's TRBD1 call cannot be checked. CDR1 is MGHRA and CDR2 is YSYEKL in the germline V gene. This CDR3 contains 16 residues. This chain's CDR3 is CASSQETGDNTQPQHF.

This chain uses TRBV29-1 with TRBJ2-4. The CDR3 is made up of 12 amino acids. Germline CDR1 and CDR2: SQVTM and ANQGSEA. CDR3 sequence reads: CSVKLAKNIQYF.

The chain uses TRBV4-2 and TRBJ1-1. The CDR3 extends over 19 amino acids. CDR1 is LGHNA, CDR2 YNFKEQ, per germline. The CDR3 here is CASSQGYEVIPLANTEAFF.